These 19 T cell receptor beta chains share one sample of origin, sequenced in a study of PD-1 and CTLA-4 blockade in melanoma (dated by TCRdb to the early 2020s). Libraries were built with the immunoSEQ multiplex PCR assay. Sourced from immuneACCESS, this table was stored by TCRdb with only in-frame sequences that have V and J called. A share of the clones is absent; for the studies checked, an unresolved V gene accounts for under half, and the remainder has no known explanation. This sample has 15,000 to 20,000 clones in its table, and 60% to 75% of those were observed once. The top ten clonotypes cover around a sixth of the sample. The sample in question was CD8+ T cells from peripheral blood, obtained before anti-PD-1 treatment. The receptor set was obtained from a human donor with melanoma.

The chain couples TRBV6-5 to TRBJ1-2; TRBD1 matches 9 bases. Germline CDR1 and CDR2: MNHEY and SVGAGI. This CDR3 spans 16 amino acids. V lost 0 bases to trimming and J lost 3 bases; unmatched junction nucleotides: 5. CDR3 coding DNA: TGTGCCAGCAGTTACTCCCCGGGACAGGGAGACTATGGCTACACCTTC. Its translation: CASSYSPGQGDYGYTF.

This chain joins TRBV11-3 and TRBJ1-1, with 10 positions matching TRBD1. The germline V gene has CDR1 SGHNT and CDR2 YENEEA. V lost 4 bases and J lost 6; bases outside the gene matches: 2. There are 13 residues in the CDR3. The DNA of the CDR3 is TGTGCCAGCAGCTGGGACAGGGGCTCTGAAGCTTTCTTT. This encodes CASSWDRGSEAFF.

This clone was seen a few times. The rearrangement uses TRBV11-2 and TRBJ1-1; D unclear. The CDR3 length is 13 residues. The V gene's germline CDR1 is SGHAT and CDR2 FQNNGV. V gave up 4 bases and J gave up 5 bases, with 11 bases separating them. This CDR3 is CASSYDPGTEAFF. Here the CDR3 DNA reads TGTGCCAGCAGCTACGACCCGGGAACTGAAGCTTTCTTT.

This clone was seen a few times. This rearrangement joins TRBV28 to TRBJ1-2; 11 bases match TRBD1. Germline-derived CDR1 and CDR2 are MDHEN and SYDVKM. This CDR3 has 13 amino acids. Unmatched junction bases numbered 3, after V lost 4 bases and J lost 8 bases. The CDR3 is CASSWTGGGGYTF. The CDR3 DNA follows: TGTGCCAGCAGTTGGACAGGGGGCGGAGGCTACACCTTC.

The V call is TRBV27, the J call TRBJ2-1; TRBD2 aligns across 7 bases. Germline V gene lookup returns CDR1 MNHEY and CDR2 SMNVEV (reference sequence). The CDR3 runs 13 residues. The junction had 2 bases not matched to a gene; V was cut back by 3 bases and J by 6 bases. The CDR3 spells CASSLRGTNEQFF. In DNA form, the CDR3 reads TGTGCCAGCAGTTTGCGGGGGACCAATGAGCAGTTCTTC.

V is TRBV2 and J is TRBJ2-1, with D uncertain. Trimming shortened V by 2 bases and J by 6 bases, and 14 bases separated the two germline ends. The CDR3 is 15 residues long. Germline CDR1 reads SNHLY; CDR2 reads FYNNEI. The CDR3 coding sequence is TGTGCCAGCAGTGAAAGACCCGGTTTCGTCAATGAGCAGTTCTTC. It encodes CASSERPGFVNEQFF.

The rearrangement uses TRBV29-1 and TRBJ2-1; TRBD2 matches 7 bases. The ends lost 0 bases at V and 5 bases at J; junction bases unmatched: 4. CDR3 length: 14 residues. CDR1 and CDR2 from the germline V gene are SQVTM and ANQGSEA. CDR3 region: CSVEDRLADNEQFF. CDR3 bases: TGCAGCGTTGAAGATAGACTAGCCGACAATGAGCAGTTCTTC.

In its sample, this clone was seen a few times. This rearrangement joins TRBV28 to TRBJ1-1; no definite D call. The CDR3 covers 14 residues. Germline V CDR1 and CDR2: MDHEN, SYDVKM. Deletions cut 3 bases from V and 1 base from J, with 9 bases between. The CDR3 DNA follows: TGTGCCAGCAGTTTGAGACACCCGAACACTGAAGCTTTCTTT. This gives the protein CASSLRHPNTEAFF.

V usage is TRBV7-9 and J usage is TRBJ1-2; D is unresolved. Germline CDR1 is SEHNR and CDR2 is FQNEAQ (reference sequence). This CDR3 spans 14 amino acids. Trimming took 1 base from V and 5 from J, leaving 11 bases between them. The CDR3 DNA is TGTGCCAGCAGCTTAGGAGGGTCCCTATATGGCTACACCTTC. It encodes CASSLGGSLYGYTF.

This sequence joins TRBV27 and TRBJ1-4; D uncertain. The V gene lost 8 bases and the J gene lost 2 bases, with 15 bases spanning the gap. Per germline, CDR1 MNHEY and CDR2 SMNVEV (reference sequence). CDR3 length equals 15 residues. The CDR3 sequence is CASHPGAHTNEKLFF. The CDR3 bases are TGTGCCAGCCACCCGGGTGCCCACACTAATGAAAAACTGTTTTTT.

DNA of the CDR3: TGTGCCAGTAGTTCCCGCTCGGCAGTGGAGCAGTACTTC. Translated: CASSSRSAVEQYF. The gene calls are TRBV19 and TRBJ2-7, with D unresolved. V lost 5 bases and J 7 bases, leaving 15 bases between the germline ends. CDR1 LNHDA and CDR2 SQIVND come from the germline V gene (reference sequence). The CDR3 consists of 13 residues.

The chain uses TRBV15 and TRBJ1-1; D is uncertain. This CDR3 contains 13 residues. Germline CDR1 and CDR2: LNHNV and YYDKDF (reference sequence). V was clipped by 5 bases and J by 1 base, with 8 bases between them. Here the CDR3 DNA reads TGTGCCACCAGCGCCCGGGAGAACACTGAAGCTTTCTTT. It encodes CATSARENTEAFF.

This sequence joins TRBV7-8 and TRBJ2-7; D is perhaps TRBD2 (5 bases). V lost 0 bases to trimming and J lost 2 bases, with 14 bases between them. CDR1 and CDR2 from the germline V gene are SGHVS and FQNEAQ. This CDR3 contains 16 residues. DNA for the CDR3: TGTGCCAGCAGCTTAGCCCAACTAGAGATTACCTACGAGCAGTACTTC. It codes for CASSLAQLEITYEQYF.

This sequence joins TRBV15 and TRBJ1-4, with 8 positions matching TRBD1. The CDR3 runs 15 residues. Germline CDR1 reads LNHNV; CDR2 reads YYDKDF (reference sequence). Trimming took 3 bases from V and 2 from J; bases not matched to a gene: 2. CDR3 bases: TGTGCCACCAGCAGGACAGGGGTGACTAATGAAAAACTGTTTTTT. Its protein product is CATSRTGVTNEKLFF. The entire variable domain, with the rest obtained from reference TRBV15 and TRBJ1-4, is as follows: DAMVIQNPRYQVTQFGKPVTLSCSQTLNHNVMYWYQQKSSQAPKLLFHYYDKDFNNEADTPDNFQSRRPNTSFCFLDIRSPGLGDTAMYLCATSRTGVTNEKLFFGSGTQLSVL.

The chain combines TRBV7-9 with TRBJ1-4; a weak D match, TRBD1 (5 bases). The V end lost 4 bases, the J end lost 7 bases, and 16 bases lay between the germline ends. In germline, CDR1 is SEHNR, CDR2 FQNEAQ (reference sequence). The CDR3 extends over 15 amino acids. The DNA of the CDR3 is TGTGCCAGCAGCTCTAATGAGGGGCTCGGTGAAAAACTGTTTTTT. The encoded protein is CASSSNEGLGEKLFF. The variable domain in full, with the rest retrieved from reference TRBV7-9 and TRBJ1-4, is DTGVSQNPRHKITKRGQNVTFRCDPISEHNRLYWYRQTLGQGPEFLTYFQNEAQLEKSRLLSDRFSAERPKGSFSTLEIQRTEQGDSAMYLCASSSNEGLGEKLFFGSGTQLSVL.

This clone was counted a few times. The chain is built from TRBV9 and TRBJ1-5, with D tentatively TRBD1 (5 bases). V was trimmed by 4 bases and J by 2 bases, leaving 13 bases between them. Germline V CDR1 and CDR2: SGDLS, YYNGEE. The CDR3 totals 15 residues. The CDR3 sequence: CASSQAGFGNQPQHF. The CDR3 bases are TGTGCCAGCAGCCAGGCAGGGTTCGGCAATCAGCCCCAGCATTTT.

This CDR3 reads CASGREGTEAFF. CDR3 bases: TGTGCCAGCGGTAGAGAGGGAACTGAAGCTTTCTTT. The genes are TRBV27 and TRBJ1-1, with unresolved D. The germline gives CDR1 MNHEY, CDR2 SMNVEV (reference sequence). V was cut by 8 bases and J by 5 bases, with 12 bases left in between. The CDR3 spans 12 residues.

The rearrangement uses TRBV6-5 and TRBJ2-1; possibly TRBD1 for D (5 bases). From germline, CDR1 is MNHEY and CDR2 SVGAGI. The CDR3 loop spans 14 amino acids. The V gene lost 5 bases and the J gene lost 11 bases, with 19 bases spanning the gap. The CDR3 region has the DNA TGTGCCAGCAGTCGGTGGGAAACAGGTATCAAGCAGTTCTTC. Its translation is CASSRWETGIKQFF.

J is TRBJ2-7 and V is TRBV11-3; the match to TRBD2 covers 15 bases. Unmatched junction bases numbered 9, after V lost 1 base and J lost 5 bases. Germline V gene sequence: CDR1 SGHNT, CDR2 YENEEA. This CDR3 contains 18 residues. CDR3 nucleotide sequence: TGTGCCAGCAGCTTAGTGTGGACTAGCGGGAGGGCCTGGGACGAGCAGTACTTC. It yields the protein CASSLVWTSGRAWDEQYF.